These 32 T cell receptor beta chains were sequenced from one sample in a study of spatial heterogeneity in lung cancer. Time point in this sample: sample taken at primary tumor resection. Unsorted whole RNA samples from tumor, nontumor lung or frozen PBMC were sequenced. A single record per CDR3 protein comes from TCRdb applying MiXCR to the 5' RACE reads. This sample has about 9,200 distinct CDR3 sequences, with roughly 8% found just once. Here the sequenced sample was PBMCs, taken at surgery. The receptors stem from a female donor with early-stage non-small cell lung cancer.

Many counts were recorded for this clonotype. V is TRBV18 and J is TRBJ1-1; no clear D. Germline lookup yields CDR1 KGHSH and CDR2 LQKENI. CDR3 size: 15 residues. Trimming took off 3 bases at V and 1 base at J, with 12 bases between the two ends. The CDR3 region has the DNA TGTGCCAGCTCACCCCGGGATTTGCCGAACACTGAAGCTTTCTTT. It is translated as CASSPRDLPNTEAFF.

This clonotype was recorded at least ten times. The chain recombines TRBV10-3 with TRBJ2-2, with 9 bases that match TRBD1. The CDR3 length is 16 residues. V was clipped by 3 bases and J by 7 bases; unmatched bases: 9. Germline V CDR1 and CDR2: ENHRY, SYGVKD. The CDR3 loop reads CAISDRTGGPDGELFF. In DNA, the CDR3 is TGTGCCATCAGTGATCGAACAGGGGGCCCAGACGGGGAGCTGTTTTTT.

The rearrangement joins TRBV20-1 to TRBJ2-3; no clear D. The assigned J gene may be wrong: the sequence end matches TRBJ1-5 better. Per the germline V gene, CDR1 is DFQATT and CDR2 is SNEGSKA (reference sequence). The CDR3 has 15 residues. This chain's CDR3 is CSAPASERPTDTQHF. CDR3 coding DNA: TGCAGTGCGCCCGCCTCAGAAAGACCTACAGATACGCAGCATTTT.

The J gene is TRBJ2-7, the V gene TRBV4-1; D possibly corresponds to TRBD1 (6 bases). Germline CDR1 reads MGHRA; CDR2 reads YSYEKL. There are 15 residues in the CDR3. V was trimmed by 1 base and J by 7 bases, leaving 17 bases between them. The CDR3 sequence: CASSQVLGQGREQYF. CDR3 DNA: TGCGCCAGCAGCCAAGTACTGGGACAAGGCCGAGAGCAGTACTTC.

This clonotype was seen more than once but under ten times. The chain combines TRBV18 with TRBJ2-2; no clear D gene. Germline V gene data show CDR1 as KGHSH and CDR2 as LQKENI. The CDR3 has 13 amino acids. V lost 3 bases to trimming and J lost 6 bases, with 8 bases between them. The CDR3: CASSPGEAGELFF. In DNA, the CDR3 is TGTGCCAGCTCACCTGGAGAGGCCGGGGAGCTGTTTTTT.

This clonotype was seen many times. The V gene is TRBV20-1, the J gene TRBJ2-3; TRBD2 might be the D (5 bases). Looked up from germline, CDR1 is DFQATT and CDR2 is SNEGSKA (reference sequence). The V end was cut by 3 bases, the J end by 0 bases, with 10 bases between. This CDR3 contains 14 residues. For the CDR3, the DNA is TGCAGTGCTAGTGGGCGGGCTAGCACAGATACGCAGTATTTT. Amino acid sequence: CSASGRASTDTQYF.

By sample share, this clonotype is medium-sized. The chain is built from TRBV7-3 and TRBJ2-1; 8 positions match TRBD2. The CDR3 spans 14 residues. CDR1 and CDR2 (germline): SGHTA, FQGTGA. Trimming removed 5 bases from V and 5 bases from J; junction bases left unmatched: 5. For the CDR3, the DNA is TGTGCCAGCAGCGCACTAGCGGAGCACAATGAGCAGTTCTTC. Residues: CASSALAEHNEQFF.

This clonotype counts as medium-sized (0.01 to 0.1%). The CDR3 DNA sequence: TGTGCCAGTAGTAAAGGAGGACAGGGGTCGGTGGAGACCCAGTACTTC. Its protein product is CASSKGGQGSVETQYF. The J gene is TRBJ2-5, the V gene TRBV19; 9 nucleotides align to TRBD1. The CDR3 length is 16 residues. Trimming cost V 4 bases and J 5 bases; bases outside gene matches: 11. The germline V gene has CDR1 LNHDA and CDR2 SQIVND (reference sequence).

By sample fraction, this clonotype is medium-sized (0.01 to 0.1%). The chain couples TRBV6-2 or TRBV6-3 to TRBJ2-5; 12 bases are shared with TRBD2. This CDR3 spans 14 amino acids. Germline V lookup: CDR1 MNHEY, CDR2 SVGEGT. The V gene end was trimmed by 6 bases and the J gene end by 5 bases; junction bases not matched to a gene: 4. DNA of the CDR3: TGTGCCAGCAGCCCCGGACTAGCGGGGGAGACCCAGTACTTC. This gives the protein CASSPGLAGETQYF.

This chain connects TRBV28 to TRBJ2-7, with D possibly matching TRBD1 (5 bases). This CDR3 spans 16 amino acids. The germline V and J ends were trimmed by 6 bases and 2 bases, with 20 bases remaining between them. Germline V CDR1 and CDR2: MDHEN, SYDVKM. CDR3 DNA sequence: TGTGCCAGCAGGCCAGTACCTGACAGCCCTACCTACGAGCAGTACTTC. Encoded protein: CASRPVPDSPTYEQYF.

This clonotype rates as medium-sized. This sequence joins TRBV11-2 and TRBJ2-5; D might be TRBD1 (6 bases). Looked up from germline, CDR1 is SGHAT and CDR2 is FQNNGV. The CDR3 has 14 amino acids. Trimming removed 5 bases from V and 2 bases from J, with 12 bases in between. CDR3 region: CASSQDSYQETQYF. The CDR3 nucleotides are TGTGCCAGCAGCCAGGACAGTTATCAAGAGACCCAGTACTTC. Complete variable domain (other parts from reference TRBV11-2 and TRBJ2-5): EAGVAQSPRYKIIEKRQSVAFWCNPISGHATLYWYQQILGQGPKLLIQFQNNGVVDDSQLPKDRFSAERLKGVDSTLKIQPAKLEDSAVYLCASSQDSYQETQYFGPGTRLLVL.

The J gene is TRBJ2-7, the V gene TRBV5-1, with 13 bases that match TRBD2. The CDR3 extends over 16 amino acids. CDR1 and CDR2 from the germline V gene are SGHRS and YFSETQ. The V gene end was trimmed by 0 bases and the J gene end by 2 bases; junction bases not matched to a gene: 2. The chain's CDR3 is CASSLGLAGGTYEQYF. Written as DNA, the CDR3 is TGCGCCAGCAGCTTGGGACTAGCGGGGGGAACCTACGAGCAGTACTTC. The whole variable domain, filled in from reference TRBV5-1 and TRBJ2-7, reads KAGVTQTPRYLIKTRGQQVTLSCSPISGHRSVSWYQQTPGQGLQFLFEYFSETQRNKGNFPGRFSGRQFSNSRSEMNVSTLELGDSALYLCASSLGLAGGTYEQYFGPGTRLTVT.

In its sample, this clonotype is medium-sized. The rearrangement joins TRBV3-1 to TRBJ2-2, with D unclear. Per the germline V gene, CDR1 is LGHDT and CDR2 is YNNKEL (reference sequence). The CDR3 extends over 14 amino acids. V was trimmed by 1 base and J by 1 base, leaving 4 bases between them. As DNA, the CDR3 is TGTGCCAGCAGCCAAGGAGTGAACACCGGGGAGCTGTTTTTT. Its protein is CASSQGVNTGELFF.

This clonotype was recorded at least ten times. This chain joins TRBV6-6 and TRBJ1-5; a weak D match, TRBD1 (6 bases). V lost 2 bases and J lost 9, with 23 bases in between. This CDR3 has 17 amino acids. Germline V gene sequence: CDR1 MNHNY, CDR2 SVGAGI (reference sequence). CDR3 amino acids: CASSYTGAGGPQPPQHF. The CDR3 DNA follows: TGTGCCAGCAGTTACACCGGAGCGGGGGGCCCCCAGCCGCCCCAGCATTTT.

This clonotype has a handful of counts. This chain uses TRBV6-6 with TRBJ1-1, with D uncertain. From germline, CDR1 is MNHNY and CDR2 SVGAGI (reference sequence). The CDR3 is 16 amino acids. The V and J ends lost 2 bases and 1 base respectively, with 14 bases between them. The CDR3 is CASSYVLRLKNTEAFF. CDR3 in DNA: TGTGCCAGCAGTTACGTGCTTCGGCTTAAGAACACTGAAGCTTTCTTT.

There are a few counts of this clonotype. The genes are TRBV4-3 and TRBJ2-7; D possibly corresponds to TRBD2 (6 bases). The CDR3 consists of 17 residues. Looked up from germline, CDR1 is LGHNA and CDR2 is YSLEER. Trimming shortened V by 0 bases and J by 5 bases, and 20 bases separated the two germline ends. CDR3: CASSQDLRWDSLNEQYF. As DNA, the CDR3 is TGCGCCAGCAGCCAAGATCTCCGCTGGGACTCCCTCAACGAGCAGTACTTC.

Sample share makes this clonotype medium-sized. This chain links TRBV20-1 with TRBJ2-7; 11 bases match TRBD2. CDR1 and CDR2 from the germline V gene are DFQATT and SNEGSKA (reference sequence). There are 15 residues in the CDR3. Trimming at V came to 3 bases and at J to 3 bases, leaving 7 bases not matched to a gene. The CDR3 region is CSASELAGVVYEQYF. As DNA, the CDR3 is TGCAGTGCTAGTGAACTAGCGGGAGTGGTCTACGAGCAGTACTTC.

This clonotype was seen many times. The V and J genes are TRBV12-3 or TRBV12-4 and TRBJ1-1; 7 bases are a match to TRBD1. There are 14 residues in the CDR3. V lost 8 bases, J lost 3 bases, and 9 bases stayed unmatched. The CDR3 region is CASVKGGGYTEAFF. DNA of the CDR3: TGTGCCAGCGTGAAAGGGGGCGGTTACACTGAAGCTTTCTTT.

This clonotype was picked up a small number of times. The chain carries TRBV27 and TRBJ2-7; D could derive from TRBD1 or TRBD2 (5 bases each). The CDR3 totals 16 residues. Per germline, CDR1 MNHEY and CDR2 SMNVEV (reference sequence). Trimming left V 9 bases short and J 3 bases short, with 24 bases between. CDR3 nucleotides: TGTGCCAGTTGGGGCAGGCAAGCTCCTGGGGGCTACGAGCAGTACTTC. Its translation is CASWGRQAPGGYEQYF.

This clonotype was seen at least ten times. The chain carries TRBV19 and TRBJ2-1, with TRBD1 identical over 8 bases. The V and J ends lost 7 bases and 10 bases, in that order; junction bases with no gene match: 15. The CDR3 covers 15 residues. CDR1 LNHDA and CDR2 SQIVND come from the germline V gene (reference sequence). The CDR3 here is CASISGQGTLGEQFF. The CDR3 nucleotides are TGTGCCAGTATTTCAGGACAGGGTACTTTAGGGGAGCAGTTCTTC.

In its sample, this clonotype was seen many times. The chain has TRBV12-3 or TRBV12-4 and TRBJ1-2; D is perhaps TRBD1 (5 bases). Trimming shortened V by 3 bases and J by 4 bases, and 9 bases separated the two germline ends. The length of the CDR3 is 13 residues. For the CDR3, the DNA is TGTGCCAGCAGTTTGGACACGACCTATGGCTACACCTTC. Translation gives CASSLDTTYGYTF.

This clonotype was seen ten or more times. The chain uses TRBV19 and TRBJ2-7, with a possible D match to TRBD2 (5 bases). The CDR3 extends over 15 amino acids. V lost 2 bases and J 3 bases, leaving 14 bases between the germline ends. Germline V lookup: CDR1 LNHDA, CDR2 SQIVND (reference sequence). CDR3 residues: CASSISSRTGYEQYF. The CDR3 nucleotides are TGTGCCAGTAGTATAAGCTCACGGACTGGCTACGAGCAGTACTTC.

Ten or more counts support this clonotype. CDR3 amino acids: CASSQSRLATYEQYF. The CDR3 coding sequence is TGCGCCAGCAGTCAATCTAGGCTAGCAACCTACGAGCAGTACTTC. This chain joins TRBV23-1 and TRBJ2-7, with D maybe TRBD2 (5 bases). TRBV23-1 is placed among ORFs of uncertain function. CDR3 length equals 15 residues. V gave up 0 bases and J gave up 2 bases, with 11 bases separating them.

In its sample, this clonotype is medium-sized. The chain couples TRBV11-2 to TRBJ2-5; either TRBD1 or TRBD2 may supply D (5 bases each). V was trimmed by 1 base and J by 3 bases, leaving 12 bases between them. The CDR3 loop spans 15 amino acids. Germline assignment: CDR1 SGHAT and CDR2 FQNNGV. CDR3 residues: CASSLGAGREETQYF. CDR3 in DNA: TGTGCCAGCAGCTTAGGGGCAGGGCGGGAAGAGACCCAGTACTTC.

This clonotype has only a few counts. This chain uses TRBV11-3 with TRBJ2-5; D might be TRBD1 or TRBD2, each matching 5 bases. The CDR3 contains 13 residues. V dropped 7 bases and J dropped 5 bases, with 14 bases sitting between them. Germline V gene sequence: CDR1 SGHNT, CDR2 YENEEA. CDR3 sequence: CASTSLGTETQYF. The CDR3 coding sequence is TGTGCCAGCACCAGTCTGGGGACGGAGACCCAGTACTTC.

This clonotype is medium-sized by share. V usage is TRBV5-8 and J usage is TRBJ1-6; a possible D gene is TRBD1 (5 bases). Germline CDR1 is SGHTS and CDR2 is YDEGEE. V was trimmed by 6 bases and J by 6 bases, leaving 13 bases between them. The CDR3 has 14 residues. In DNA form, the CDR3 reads TGTGCCAGCACCCTGGGACGGGCTAATTCACCCCTCCACTTT. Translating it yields CASTLGRANSPLHF.

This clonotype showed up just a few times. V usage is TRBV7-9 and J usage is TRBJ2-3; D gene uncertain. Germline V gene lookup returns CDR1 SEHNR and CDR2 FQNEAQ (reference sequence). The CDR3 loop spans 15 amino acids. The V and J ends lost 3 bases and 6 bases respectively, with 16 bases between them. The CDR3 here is CASSFQAASLDTQYF. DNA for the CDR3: TGTGCCAGCAGCTTTCAGGCGGCTTCTTTGGATACGCAGTATTTT.

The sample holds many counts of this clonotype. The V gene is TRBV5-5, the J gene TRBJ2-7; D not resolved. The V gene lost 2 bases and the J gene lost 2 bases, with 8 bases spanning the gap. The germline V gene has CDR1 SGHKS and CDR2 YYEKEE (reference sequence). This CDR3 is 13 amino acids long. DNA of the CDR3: TGTGCCAGCAGCTTAGCACAGACCTACGAGCAGTACTTC. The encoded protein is CASSLAQTYEQYF.

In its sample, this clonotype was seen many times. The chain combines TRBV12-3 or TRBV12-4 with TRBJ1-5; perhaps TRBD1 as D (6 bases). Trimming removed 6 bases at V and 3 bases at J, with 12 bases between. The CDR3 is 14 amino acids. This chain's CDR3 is CASRLGQNNQPQHF. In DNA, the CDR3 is TGTGCCAGCAGGCTCGGACAGAACAATCAGCCCCAGCATTTT.

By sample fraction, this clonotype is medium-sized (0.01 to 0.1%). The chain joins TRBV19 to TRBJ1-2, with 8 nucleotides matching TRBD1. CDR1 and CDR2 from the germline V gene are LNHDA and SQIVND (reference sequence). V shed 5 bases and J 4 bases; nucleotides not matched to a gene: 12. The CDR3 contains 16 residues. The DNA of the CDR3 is TGTGCCAGTAGTGGCGGGGGACAGGCCTACTTCTATGGCTACACCTTC. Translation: CASSGGGQAYFYGYTF. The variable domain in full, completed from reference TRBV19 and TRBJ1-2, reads DGGITQSPKYLFRKEGQNVTLSCEQNLNHDAMYWYRQDPGQGLRLIYYSQIVNDFQKGDIAEGYSVSREKKESFPLTVTSAQKNPTAFYLCASSGGGQAYFYGYTFGSGTRLTVV.

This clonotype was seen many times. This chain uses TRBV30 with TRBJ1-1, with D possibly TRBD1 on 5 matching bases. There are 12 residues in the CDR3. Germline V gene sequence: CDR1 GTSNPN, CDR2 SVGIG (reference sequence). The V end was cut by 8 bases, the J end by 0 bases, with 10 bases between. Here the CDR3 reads CAGGALNTEAFF. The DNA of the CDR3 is TGTGCCGGCGGGGCCCTGAACACTGAAGCTTTCTTT.

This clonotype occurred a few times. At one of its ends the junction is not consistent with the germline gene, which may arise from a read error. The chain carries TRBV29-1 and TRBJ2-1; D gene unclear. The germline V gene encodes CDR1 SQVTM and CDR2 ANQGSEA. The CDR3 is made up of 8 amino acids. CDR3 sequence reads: CSVEDSEF. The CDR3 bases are TGCAGCGTTGAAGATTCTGAATTC.